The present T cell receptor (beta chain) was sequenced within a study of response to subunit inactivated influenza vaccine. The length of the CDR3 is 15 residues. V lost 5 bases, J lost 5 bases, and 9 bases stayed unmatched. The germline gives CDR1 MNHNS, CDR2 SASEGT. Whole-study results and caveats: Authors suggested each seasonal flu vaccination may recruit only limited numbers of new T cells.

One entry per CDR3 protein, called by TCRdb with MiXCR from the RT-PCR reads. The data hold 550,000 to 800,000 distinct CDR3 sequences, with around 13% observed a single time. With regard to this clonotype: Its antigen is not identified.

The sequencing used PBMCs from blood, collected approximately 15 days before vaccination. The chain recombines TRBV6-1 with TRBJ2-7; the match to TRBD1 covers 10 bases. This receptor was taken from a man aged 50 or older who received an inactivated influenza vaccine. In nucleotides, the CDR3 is TGTGCCAGCAGTCAACCGGGACAGGGGATCGACGAGCAGTACTTC. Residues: CASSQPGQGIDEQYF.